The 7 T cell receptor beta chains listed next were all sequenced from one sample in a study of radiotherapy plus CTLA-4 blockade in lung cancer. Some clones are missing from TCRdb's copy, which holds only in-frame ones; the method was immunoSEQ multiplex PCR. The profile covers tens of thousands of clones, with 77% appearing a single time and roughly 4% taken by the ten largest. This sample comprised peripheral blood, obtained from a patient treated with radiotherapy plus ipilimumab. These receptors all come from a human donor with non-small cell lung cancer who had a partial response to radiotherapy plus ipilimumab.

V is TRBV29-1 and J is TRBJ1-2; no definite D call. Germline-derived CDR1 and CDR2 are SQVTM and ANQGSEA. The V and J ends lost 4 bases and 6 bases respectively, with 3 bases between them. The CDR3 runs 9 residues. The DNA for the CDR3 is TGCAGCGTTGCGGATGGCTACACCTTC. This codes for CSVADGYTF. Combining the CDR3 with reference TRBV29-1 and TRBJ1-2 gives the whole variable domain SAVISQKPSRDICQRGTSLTIQCQVDSQVTMMFWYRQQPGQSLTLIATANQGSEATYESGFVIDKFPISRPNLTFSTLTVSNMSPEDSSIYLCSVADGYTFGSGTRLTVV.

This chain links TRBV28 with TRBJ2-2; D is possibly TRBD1 (5 bases). V gave up 5 bases and J gave up 5 bases, with 15 bases separating them. There are 15 residues in the CDR3. CDR1 MDHEN and CDR2 SYDVKM come from the germline V gene. CDR3 coding DNA: TGTGCCAGCAGTCCCCCAGGGTCTGGGACCGGGGAGCTGTTTTTT. Amino acid sequence: CASSPPGSGTGELFF.

The chain uses TRBV10-2 and TRBJ1-6; a weak D match, TRBD1 (5 bases). V was trimmed by 1 base and J by 9 bases, leaving 13 bases between them. This CDR3 is 15 amino acids long. The germline V gene encodes CDR1 WSHSY and CDR2 SAAADI. The CDR3 nucleotides are TGCGCCAGCAGTGAGTTTGGTCAGGGAGGTTCACCCCTCCACTTT. Protein sequence: CASSEFGQGGSPLHF.

This clone was observed a few times. The chain combines TRBV6-1 with TRBJ2-5; 8 bases fit TRBD1. From germline, CDR1 is MNHNS and CDR2 SASEGT. CDR3 length: 15 amino acids. V lost 4 bases to trimming and J lost 2 bases; unmatched junction nucleotides: 6. As DNA, the CDR3 is TGTGCCAGCAGTGGGAGGACAGGGTGGCAAGAGACCCAGTACTTC. This sequence encodes CASSGRTGWQETQYF.

V and J are TRBV4-2 and TRBJ2-2, with a possible D match to TRBD2 (6 bases). Trimming left V 1 base short and J 6 bases short, with 18 bases between. The CDR3 has 17 amino acids. Germline loops: CDR1 LGHNA, CDR2 YNFKEQ. The CDR3 coding sequence is TGTGCCAGCAGCCAAGGTCTGCGGCGGGGAGAGGCCGGGGAGCTGTTTTTT. The encoded protein is CASSQGLRRGEAGELFF.

The chain uses TRBV19 and TRBJ2-3; D unresolved. Trimming removed 5 bases from V and 5 bases from J, with 8 bases in between. This CDR3 is 12 amino acids long. Germline CDR1 reads LNHDA; CDR2 reads SQIVND (reference sequence). The CDR3 reads CASSSHGDTQYF. The CDR3 nucleotides are TGTGCCAGTAGTTCCCACGGAGATACGCAGTATTTT.

This clone was detected only once. V gene TRBV19 combines with J gene TRBJ2-7; D is unresolved. Germline V gives CDR1 LNHDA, CDR2 SQIVND (reference sequence). This CDR3 region has 15 residues. V was shortened by 1 base and J by 2 bases, with 12 bases between the two germline ends. The CDR3 loop is CASSIGSPAAYEQYF. CDR3 coding DNA: TGTGCCAGTAGTATAGGCTCCCCCGCAGCCTACGAGCAGTACTTC.